Each of the 7 T cell receptor beta chains below was sequenced from the same sample in a study of T-cell reconstitution after alpha-beta-depleted transplantation in children. Unique molecular identifiers were incorporated during preparation of the TCRbeta library. TCRdb independently ran MiXCR on the PCR reads; one entry per CDR3 protein. Of just under 350,000 distinct CDR3 sequences detected, 15% to 20% appear once; the ten largest clones hold around 41%. Specimen: PBMCs, mostly from graft donor cells, collected 360 days after TCRalphabeta/CD19-depleted stem cell transplant. The source of these receptors is a male patient aged 2 to 10 who had a stem cell transplant for acute lymphoblastic leukemia, so the T cells may come from the graft donor.

The V call is TRBV30, the J call TRBJ2-1; D is unclear. V was clipped by 0 bases and J by 0 bases, with 6 bases between them. The length of the CDR3 is 14 residues. Germline assignment: CDR1 GTSNPN and CDR2 SVGIG (reference sequence). The CDR3 nucleotides read TGTGCCTGGAGTGTCCTTGGCTCCTACAATGAGCAGTTCTTC. It is translated as CAWSVLGSYNEQFF.

The chain employs TRBV10-3 and TRBJ1-2; D is possibly TRBD1 (5 bases). The germline CDR1 and CDR2 sequences are ENHRY and SYGVKD. V was trimmed by 6 bases and J by 2 bases, leaving 13 bases between them. This CDR3 comprises 14 residues. CDR3 DNA: TGTGCCATCAGCAGACAGCCCACCAACTATGGCTACACCTTC. Protein product: CAISRQPTNYGYTF.

The J gene is TRBJ2-7, the V gene TRBV29-1; 13 nucleotides match TRBD2. The CDR3 contains 13 residues. Looked up from germline, CDR1 is SQVTM and CDR2 is ANQGSEA. The V and J ends lost 6 bases and 5 bases, in that order; junction bases with no gene match: 4. Here the CDR3 reads CSVGLAGADEQYF. As DNA, the CDR3 is TGCAGCGTAGGACTAGCGGGGGCCGACGAGCAGTACTTC.

The chain uses TRBV28 and TRBJ2-5, with 7 bases fitting TRBD1. V was clipped by 8 bases and J by 2 bases; unmatched bases: 17. The CDR3 length is 17 residues. Germline CDR1 reads MDHEN; CDR2 reads SYDVKM. For the CDR3, the DNA is TGTGCCAGCGGGCCTACCCTCCCGGACAGGACACAAGAGACCCAGTACTTC. Its protein is CASGPTLPDRTQETQYF.

The chain couples TRBV4-3 to TRBJ2-2, with 9 bases matching TRBD1. The CDR3 runs to 18 residues. The germline gives CDR1 LGHNA, CDR2 YSLEER. Trimming took 2 bases from V and 3 from J; bases not matched to a gene: 10. The CDR3 DNA sequence: TGCGCCAGCAGCCAACGTCTTCCACAGGGGGCCTACACCGGGGAGCTGTTTTTT. The encoded protein is CASSQRLPQGAYTGELFF.

This chain joins TRBV4-1 and TRBJ2-7; 8 nucleotides match TRBD2. The V segment lost 0 bases and the J segment 5 bases; nucleotides outside the gene matches: 6. CDR3 length: 15 amino acids. Germline lookup yields CDR1 MGHRA and CDR2 YSYEKL. The CDR3 protein is CASSQDRREDHEQYF. The CDR3 DNA reads as TGCGCCAGCAGCCAAGATCGGCGGGAGGACCACGAGCAGTACTTC.

There are a few counts of this clonotype. Here the CDR3 DNA reads TGCGCCAGCAGCCGTACTGGACTCCCTAGGGTTAATGAGCAGTTCTTC. Residues: CASSRTGLPRVNEQFF. The chain joins TRBV4-1 to TRBJ2-1, with D tentatively TRBD2 (5 bases). This CDR3 comprises 16 residues. The V and J ends lost 4 bases and 7 bases respectively, with 20 bases between them. CDR1 is MGHRA and CDR2 is YSYEKL in the germline V gene.